This TCR beta chain originates from a study of regulatory dendritic cells for organ transplantation. Study at large: LPS was added to dendritic cell cultures on day 6.

Sorted T cells were CFSE-labeled and cultured four to five days with allogeneic regulatory or mature dendritic cells at 1:10. The V gene end was trimmed by 3 bases and the J gene end by 5 bases; junction bases not matched to a gene: 16. The germline V gene encodes CDR1 SGHAT and CDR2 FQDESV (reference sequence). This CDR3 contains 19 residues. This clone showed up just once. The antigen is not known. Generated by immunoSEQ multiplex PCR, the TCRdb table keeps only in-frame clones and is missing some. This sample has approximately 10,000 clones; about 75% occur once, and the top ten carry approximately 2.9%.

Material: memory CD4+ T cells from blood cultured with regulatory dendritic cells. Subset defined: CD45RO+ memory T cells. The sequence was collected from a human donor in good health. The J gene is TRBJ2-1, the V gene TRBV11-1; 10 nucleotides line up with TRBD2. CDR3 loop: CASSLSPFIAGGNDNEQFF. The CDR3 region has the DNA TGTGCCAGCAGCTTGAGCCCATTCATAGCGGGGGGCAATGACAATGAGCAGTTCTTC. Full variable domain (remainder filled in from reference TRBV11-1 and TRBJ2-1): EAEVAQSPRYKITEKSQAVAFWCDPISGHATLYWYRQILGQGPELLVQFQDESVVDDSQLPKDRFSAERLKGVDSTLKIQPAELGDSAMYLCASSLSPFIAGGNDNEQFFGPGTRLTVL.